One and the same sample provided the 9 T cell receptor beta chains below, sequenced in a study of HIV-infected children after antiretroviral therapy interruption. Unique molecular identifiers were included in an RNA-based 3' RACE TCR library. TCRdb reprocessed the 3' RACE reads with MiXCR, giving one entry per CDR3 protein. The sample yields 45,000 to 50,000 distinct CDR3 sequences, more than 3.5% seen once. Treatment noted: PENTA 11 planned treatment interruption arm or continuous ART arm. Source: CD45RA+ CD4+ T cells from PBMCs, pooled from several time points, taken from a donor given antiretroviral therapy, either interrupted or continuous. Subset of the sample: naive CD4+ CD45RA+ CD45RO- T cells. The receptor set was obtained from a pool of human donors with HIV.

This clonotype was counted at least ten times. CDR3: CATLGTGELFF. The CDR3 region has the DNA TGTGCCACCCTGGGTACCGGGGAGCTGTTTTTT. This chain joins TRBV2 and TRBJ2-2; no clear D gene. Germline CDR1 SNHLY, CDR2 FYNNEI. CDR3 length: 11 amino acids. V lost 10 bases and J 5 bases, leaving 8 bases between the germline ends.

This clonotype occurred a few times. The CDR3 DNA reads as TGTGCCAGCAGTTTAGGTCTTCCGGGACCAAGAAACACCATATATTTT. Residues: CASSLGLPGPRNTIYF. The gene calls are TRBV12-3 or TRBV12-4 and TRBJ1-3; perhaps TRBD1 as D (5 bases). The CDR3 runs to 16 residues. Between the trimmed V and J ends, which lost 1 base and 5 bases, there was a span of 15 bases.

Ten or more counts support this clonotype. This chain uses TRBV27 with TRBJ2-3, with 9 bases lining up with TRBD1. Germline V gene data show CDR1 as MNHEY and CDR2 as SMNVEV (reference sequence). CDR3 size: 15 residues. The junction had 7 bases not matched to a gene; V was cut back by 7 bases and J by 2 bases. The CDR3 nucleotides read TGTGCCAGCATGAGGTGGGACAGGGCCACAGATACGCAGTATTTT. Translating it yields CASMRWDRATDTQYF.

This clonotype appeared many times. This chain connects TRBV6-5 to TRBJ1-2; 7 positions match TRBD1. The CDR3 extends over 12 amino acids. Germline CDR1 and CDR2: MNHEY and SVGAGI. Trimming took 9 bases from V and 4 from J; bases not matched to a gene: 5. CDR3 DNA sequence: TGTGCCAGTAGGGGACAGACCTATGGCTACACCTTC. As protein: CASRGQTYGYTF.

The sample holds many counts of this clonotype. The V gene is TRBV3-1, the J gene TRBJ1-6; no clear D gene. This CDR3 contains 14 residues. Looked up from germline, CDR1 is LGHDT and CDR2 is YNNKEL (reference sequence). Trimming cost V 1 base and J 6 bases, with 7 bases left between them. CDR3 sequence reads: CASSQVDSNSPLHF. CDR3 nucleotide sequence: TGTGCCAGCAGCCAAGTTGACTCTAATTCACCCCTCCACTTT.

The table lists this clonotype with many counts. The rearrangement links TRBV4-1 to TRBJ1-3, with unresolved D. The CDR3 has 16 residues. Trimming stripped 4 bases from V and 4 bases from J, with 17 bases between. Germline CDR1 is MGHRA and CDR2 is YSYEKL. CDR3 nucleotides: TGCGCCAGCAGCCCGTTGCCTTTGGGCCGCGGAAACACCATATATTTT. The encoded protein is CASSPLPLGRGNTIYF.

CDR3 sequence reads: CASSFRQEPGANVLTF. The CDR3 nucleotides read TGTGCCAGCAGTTTCCGCCAGGAACCTGGGGCCAACGTCCTGACTTTC. The J gene is TRBJ2-6, the V gene TRBV28; D gene ambiguous. Germline loops: CDR1 MDHEN, CDR2 SYDVKM. V dropped 3 bases and J dropped 2 bases, with 11 bases sitting between them. The CDR3 covers 16 residues.

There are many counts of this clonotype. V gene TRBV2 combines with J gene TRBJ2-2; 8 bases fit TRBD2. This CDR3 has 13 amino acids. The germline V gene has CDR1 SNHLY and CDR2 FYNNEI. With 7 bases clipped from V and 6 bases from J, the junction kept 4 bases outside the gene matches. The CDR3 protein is CASKGLASGELFF. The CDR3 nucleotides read TGTGCCAGCAAAGGACTAGCATCCGGGGAGCTGTTTTTT.

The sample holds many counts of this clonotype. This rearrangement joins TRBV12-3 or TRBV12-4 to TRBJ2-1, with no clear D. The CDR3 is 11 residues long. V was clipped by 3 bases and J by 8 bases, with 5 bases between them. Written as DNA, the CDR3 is TGTGCCAGCAGTTTCCAGGATGAGCAGTTCTTC. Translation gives CASSFQDEQFF.